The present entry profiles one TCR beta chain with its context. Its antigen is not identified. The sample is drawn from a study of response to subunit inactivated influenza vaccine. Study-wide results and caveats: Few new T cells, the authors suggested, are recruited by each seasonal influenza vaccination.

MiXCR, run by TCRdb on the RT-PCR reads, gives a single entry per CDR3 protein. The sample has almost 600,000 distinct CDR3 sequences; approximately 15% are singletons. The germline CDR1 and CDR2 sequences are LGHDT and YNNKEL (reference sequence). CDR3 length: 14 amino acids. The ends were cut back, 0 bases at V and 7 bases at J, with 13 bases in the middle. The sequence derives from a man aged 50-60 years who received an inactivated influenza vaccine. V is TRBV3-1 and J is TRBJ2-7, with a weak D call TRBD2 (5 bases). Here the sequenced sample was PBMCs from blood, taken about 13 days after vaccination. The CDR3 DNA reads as TGTGCCAGCAGCCAAGATCTTCCCTCGGGGGAGCAGTACTTC. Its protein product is CASSQDLPSGEQYF.